This TCR beta chain was profiled in a study of blood T cell repertoires in COVID-19. Study-level background: PBMCs, B-cell-depleted T cells, or T cells were the source of the cDNA or gDNA that made up the material.

Generated by immunoSEQ multiplex PCR, the TCRdb table keeps only in-frame clones and is missing some. The repertoire consists of approximately 51,000 clones, with about 85% occurring once and the leading ten covering less than 6.5%. This clone was found once. The CDR3 totals 16 residues. Germline V gives CDR1 SNHLY, CDR2 FYNNEI. Trimming removed 1 base at V and 1 base at J, with 10 bases between. This clonotype was sampled from a man aged 40-49 years with active COVID-19. V gene TRBV2 combines with J gene TRBJ2-2; no clear D gene. Sequencing used peripheral blood. CDR3 bases: TGTGCCAGCAGTGAAGTGTCAGCTAGGAACACCGGGGAGCTGTTTTTT. Translating it yields CASSEVSARNTGELFF.